These 17 T cell receptor beta chains share one sample of origin, sequenced in a study of blood T cell repertoires in COVID-19. Method: immunoSEQ multiplex PCR; TCRdb's copy keeps in-frame clones and lacks some. The table has 300,000 to 400,000 clones, approximately 89% seen once; the top ten hold less than 6.5%. Sequences were obtained from PBMCs or T cells enriched from blood (not recorded which). The receptors were gathered from a man younger than 40 who had recovered from COVID-19.

The rearrangement links TRBV7-2 to TRBJ1-5; D ambiguous. The CDR3 runs 16 residues. Trimming shortened V by 2 bases and J by 0 bases, and 11 bases separated the two germline ends. From germline, CDR1 is SGHTA and CDR2 FQGNSA. The CDR3 DNA is TGTGCCAGCAGCTTAATGGGAGGGCATAGCAATCAGCCCCAGCATTTT. Its protein is CASSLMGGHSNQPQHF.

This chain joins TRBV5-1 and TRBJ2-1; TRBD1 agrees at 9 bases. With 1 base clipped from V and 7 bases from J, the junction kept 6 bases outside the gene matches. The CDR3 spans 15 residues. Germline V lookup: CDR1 SGHRS, CDR2 YFSETQ. CDR3 sequence: CASSLFGTGINEQFF. The CDR3 bases are TGCGCCAGCAGCTTGTTTGGGACAGGGATTAATGAGCAGTTCTTC.

V is TRBV25-1 and J is TRBJ1-3; 7 bases agree with TRBD1. Germline V gene lookup returns CDR1 MGHDK and CDR2 SYGVNS. CDR3 length equals 15 residues. The J segment lost 3 bases and the V segment lost 5 bases, leaving 7 bases of the junction unmatched. CDR3 residues: CASSTRGIRGNTIYF. The CDR3 nucleotides read TGTGCCAGCAGTACCAGGGGGATTCGTGGAAACACCATATATTTT. Drawing the rest from reference TRBV25-1 and TRBJ1-3, the complete variable domain is EADIYQTPRYLVIGTGKKITLECSQTMGHDKMYWYQQDPGMELHLIHYSYGVNSTEKGDLSSESTVSRIRTEHFPLTLESARPSHTSQYLCASSTRGIRGNTIYFGEGSWLTVV.

The chain has TRBV3-1 (or the pseudogene TRBV3-2) and TRBJ2-7; 9 bases fit TRBD1. Germline lookup yields CDR1 LGHDT and CDR2 YNNKEL (reference sequence). The CDR3 is 15 amino acids. J lost 1 base, V lost 1 base, and 2 bases had no gene match. CDR3 in amino acids: CASSQAGTGSYEQYF. The CDR3 nucleotides read TGTGCCAGCAGCCAAGCAGGGACAGGGTCCTACGAGCAGTACTTC.

V and J are TRBV7-8 and TRBJ1-2, with a possible D match to TRBD1 (5 bases). Deletions cut 1 base from V and 5 bases from J, with 11 bases between. There are 14 residues in the CDR3. CDR1 SGHVS and CDR2 FQNEAQ come from the germline V gene. The CDR3 sequence is CASSLGRQGYGYTF. DNA of the CDR3: TGTGCCAGCAGCTTAGGAAGGCAGGGATATGGCTACACCTTC. The complete variable domain, with remaining parts taken from reference TRBV7-8 and TRBJ1-2, reads GAGVSQSPRYKVAKRGQDVALRCDPISGHVSLFWYQQALGQGPEFLTYFQNEAQLDKSGLPSDRFFAERPEGSVSTLKIQRTQQEDSAVYLCASSLGRQGYGYTFGSGTRLTVV.

This clone has just a few counts. The V and J genes are TRBV19 and TRBJ2-2, with 7 bases fitting TRBD1. V shed 4 bases, J shed 4 bases, and the junction held 12 bases outside the gene matches. The CDR3 runs to 17 residues. In germline, CDR1 is LNHDA, CDR2 SQIVND (reference sequence). In DNA, the CDR3 is TGTGCCAGTAGTAGGGGCGACAGGGCCCTCGGCACCGGGGAGCTGTTTTTT. Translation: CASSRGDRALGTGELFF.

The rearrangement uses TRBV7-9 and TRBJ1-3, with a weak D call TRBD1 (5 bases). CDR1 and CDR2 (germline): SEHNR, FQNEAQ (reference sequence). CDR3 length: 17 residues. The germline V and J ends were trimmed by 3 bases and 1 base, with 16 bases remaining between them. The CDR3 DNA reads as TGTGCCAGCAGCTTTCGCGGGGGGTCGGATTCTGGAAACACCATATATTTT. Its translation: CASSFRGGSDSGNTIYF.

The chain employs TRBV30 and TRBJ2-1; weak D call: TRBD1 (5 bases). Trimming took 1 base from V and 9 from J, leaving 13 bases between them. The CDR3 contains 13 residues. CDR1 and CDR2 (germline): GTSNPN, SVGIG (reference sequence). CDR3 coding DNA: TGTGCCTGGAGTGAGGACAACTACGGTGAGCAGTTCTTC. Translation gives CAWSEDNYGEQFF.

The chain combines TRBV18 with TRBJ2-1; D ambiguous. There are 16 residues in the CDR3. The germline V gene encodes CDR1 KGHSH and CDR2 LQKENI. Between the trimmed V and J ends, which lost 4 bases and 4 bases, there was a span of 17 bases. This chain's CDR3 is CASSRMSGTGYNEQFF. In DNA form, the CDR3 reads TGTGCCAGCTCACGCATGTCAGGCACCGGATACAATGAGCAGTTCTTC. The full variable domain, in which reference TRBV18 and TRBJ2-1 provide the parts outside the CDR3, is NAGVMQNPRHLVRRRGQEARLRCSPMKGHSHVYWYRQLPEEGLKFMVYLQKENIIDESGMPKERFSAEFPKEGPSILRIQQVVRGDSAAYFCASSRMSGTGYNEQFFGPGTRLTVL.

The rearrangement uses TRBV7-9 and TRBJ2-3; 7 bases match TRBD1. Trimming at V came to 2 bases and at J to 6 bases, leaving 20 bases not matched to a gene. CDR1 is SEHNR and CDR2 is FQNEAQ in the germline V gene (reference sequence). The CDR3 totals 19 residues. The CDR3 DNA sequence: TGTGCCAGCAGCTTAAGGGGAAGCTTAGGGACAGTCATTTGGGATACGCAGTATTTT. Protein sequence: CASSLRGSLGTVIWDTQYF.

This sequence joins TRBV11-3 and TRBJ2-3; no clear D gene. CDR3 size: 14 residues. Deletions cut 0 bases from V and 6 bases from J, with 10 bases between. The germline gives CDR1 SGHNT, CDR2 YENEEA. In DNA, the CDR3 is TGTGCCAGCAGCTTAGATGCAGGAAGGGATACGCAGTATTTT. This sequence encodes CASSLDAGRDTQYF.

A few counts support this clone. This chain uses TRBV5-1 with TRBJ2-1, with 12 bases that match TRBD1. Germline assignment: CDR1 SGHRS and CDR2 YFSETQ. After removal of 5 bases from V and 6 bases from J, the junction contained 3 bases not matched to a gene. The CDR3 covers 14 residues. The CDR3 bases are TGCGCCAGCAGACCGGGACAGGGGGCCAATGAGCAGTTCTTC. Translation: CASRPGQGANEQFF.

This clone was picked up a small number of times. The chain combines TRBV5-1 with TRBJ1-1, with 8 bases aligning to TRBD1. The germline V gene encodes CDR1 SGHRS and CDR2 YFSETQ. This CDR3 contains 14 residues. Unmatched junction bases numbered 5, after V lost 4 bases and J lost 3 bases. CDR3: CASSTDRVYTEAFF. CDR3 coding DNA: TGCGCCAGCAGCACGGACAGGGTGTACACTGAAGCTTTCTTT. The full variable domain, its missing parts supplied by reference TRBV5-1 and TRBJ1-1, is KAGVTQTPRYLIKTRGQQVTLSCSPISGHRSVSWYQQTPGQGLQFLFEYFSETQRNKGNFPGRFSGRQFSNSRSEMNVSTLELGDSALYLCASSTDRVYTEAFFGQGTRLTVV.

The chain links TRBV9 to TRBJ2-1; TRBD2 matches 8 bases. Germline V gene lookup returns CDR1 SGDLS and CDR2 YYNGEE. V was pared by 4 bases and J by 4 bases, with 7 bases of the junction left unmatched. There are 15 residues in the CDR3. Written as DNA, the CDR3 is TGTGCCAGCAGCTCCCTCTTAGCGGGATACAATGAGCAGTTCTTC. The encoded protein is CASSSLLAGYNEQFF.

The V call is TRBV5-1, the J call TRBJ2-5; 8 bases match TRBD2. CDR1 is SGHRS and CDR2 is YFSETQ in the germline V gene. Losses at the gene ends were 0 bases for V and 3 bases for J; bases not matched to a gene: 7. The CDR3 runs 16 residues. The CDR3 sequence is CASSLAVAGGKETQYF. The CDR3 region has the DNA TGCGCCAGCAGCTTGGCCGTGGCGGGGGGCAAAGAGACCCAGTACTTC.

V gene TRBV3-1 (or the pseudogene TRBV3-2) combines with J gene TRBJ2-7, with 7 bases aligning to TRBD1. Germline CDR1 and CDR2: LGHDT and YNNKEL (reference sequence). This CDR3 spans 15 amino acids. The V gene end was trimmed by 1 base and the J gene end by 2 bases; junction bases not matched to a gene: 5. Here the CDR3 reads CASSQGQGGPYEQYF. CDR3 coding DNA: TGTGCCAGCAGCCAAGGACAGGGCGGTCCCTACGAGCAGTACTTC.

This chain uses TRBV21-1 with TRBJ1-2. TRBV21-1 constitutes a pseudogene. The CDR3 totals 15 residues. The CDR3 loop reads CASSNPGGALYGYTF. In nucleotides, the CDR3 is TGTGCCAGCAGCAACCCCGGGGGGGCCCTCTATGGCTACACCTTC.